Here is one T cell receptor (beta chain) with its context. What it recognizes is unknown. The data derive from a study of cytomegalovirus exposure and HLA in healthy donors. Study-level points and caveats: Some V segments, TRBV6-2 and TRBV6-3 among them, were indistinguishable and were therefore excluded.

The CDR3 has 13 amino acids. The germline gives CDR1 SEHNR, CDR2 FQNEAQ (reference sequence). Trimming took 3 bases from V and 8 from J, leaving 10 bases between them. The PCR employed 60 Vbeta primers together with 13 Jbeta primers. The table came from immunoSEQ multiplex PCR; TCRdb's copy has only in-frame clones and leaves some out. The table has about 190,000 clones, around nine tenths seen once; the top ten hold about 1.7%. The J gene is TRBJ2-2, the V gene TRBV7-9, with TRBD1 as a possible D gene (6 bases). This TCR was sampled from a woman between 18 and 29 years old in good health and CMV-seronegative. The sample taken for sequencing was PBMCs. CDR3 loop: CASSFIDRGELFF. The CDR3 DNA follows: TGTGCCAGCAGCTTCATCGACAGGGGGGAGCTGTTTTTT.